This T cell receptor (beta chain) was captured in a study of T cell changes during pregnancy in multiple sclerosis. The CDR3 totals 16 residues. CDR1 is MNHNY and CDR2 is SVGAGI in the germline V gene (reference sequence). V lost 7 bases to trimming and J lost 0 bases, with 16 bases between them. The data were produced by immunoSEQ multiplex PCR, yet TCRdb's version contains in-frame clones alone and is incomplete. The repertoire includes 39,000 or so clones, around 92% of them detected once, and roughly 8.1% sits in the top ten. The V call is TRBV6-6, the J call TRBJ1-3, with D possibly being TRBD1 (6 bases). The sequence derives from a female donor with multiple sclerosis, enrolled in a pregnancy study. Sequences were derived from CD8+ T cells from peripheral blood mononuclear cells, sampled in the third trimester of pregnancy. This chain's CDR3 is CASTVGGGSSGNTIYF. For the CDR3, the DNA is TGTGCCAGCACCGTAGGGGGGGGTAGCTCTGGAAACACCATATATTTT.